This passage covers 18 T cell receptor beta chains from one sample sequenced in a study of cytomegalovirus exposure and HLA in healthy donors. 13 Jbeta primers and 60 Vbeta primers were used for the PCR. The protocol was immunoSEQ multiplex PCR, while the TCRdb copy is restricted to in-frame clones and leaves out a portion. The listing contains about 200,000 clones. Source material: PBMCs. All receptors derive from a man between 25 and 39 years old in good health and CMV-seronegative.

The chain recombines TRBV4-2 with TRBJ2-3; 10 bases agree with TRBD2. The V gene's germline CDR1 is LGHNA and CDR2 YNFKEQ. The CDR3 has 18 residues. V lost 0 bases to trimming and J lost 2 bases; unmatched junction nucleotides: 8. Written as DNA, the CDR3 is TGTGCCAGCAGCCAAGATGACCGCGGACTAGCGGACACAGATACGCAGTATTTT. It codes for CASSQDDRGLADTDTQYF.

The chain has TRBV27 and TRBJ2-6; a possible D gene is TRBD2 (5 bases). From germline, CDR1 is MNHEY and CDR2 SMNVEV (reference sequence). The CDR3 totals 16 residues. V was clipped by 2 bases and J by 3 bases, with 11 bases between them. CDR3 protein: CASSLRRTLGANVLTF. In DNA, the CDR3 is TGTGCCAGCAGTTTACGTCGGACTCTTGGGGCCAACGTCCTGACTTTC.

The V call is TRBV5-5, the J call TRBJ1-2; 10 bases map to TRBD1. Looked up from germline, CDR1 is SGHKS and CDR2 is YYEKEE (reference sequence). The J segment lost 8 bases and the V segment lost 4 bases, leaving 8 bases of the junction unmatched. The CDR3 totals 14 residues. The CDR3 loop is CASSKGQGRSGYTF. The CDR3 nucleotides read TGTGCCAGCAGCAAGGGACAGGGGCGGAGCGGCTACACCTTC.

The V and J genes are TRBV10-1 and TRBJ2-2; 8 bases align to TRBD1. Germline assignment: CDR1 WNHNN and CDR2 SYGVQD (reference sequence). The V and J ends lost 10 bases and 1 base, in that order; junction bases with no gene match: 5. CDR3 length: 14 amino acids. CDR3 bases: TGCGCCACCAACGACAGGGGGAACACCGGGGAGCTGTTTTTT. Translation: CATNDRGNTGELFF.

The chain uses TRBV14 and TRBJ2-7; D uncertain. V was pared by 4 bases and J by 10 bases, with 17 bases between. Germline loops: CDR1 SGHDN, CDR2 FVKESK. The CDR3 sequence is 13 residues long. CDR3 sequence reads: CASSPTTITYQYF. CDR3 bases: TGTGCCAGCAGCCCCACCACCATTACCTATCAGTACTTC.

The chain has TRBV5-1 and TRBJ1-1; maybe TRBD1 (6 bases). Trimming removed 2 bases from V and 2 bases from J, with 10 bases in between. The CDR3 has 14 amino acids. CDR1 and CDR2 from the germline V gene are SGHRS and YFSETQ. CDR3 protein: CASSFWTANTEAFF. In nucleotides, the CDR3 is TGCGCCAGCAGCTTCTGGACAGCTAACACTGAAGCTTTCTTT.

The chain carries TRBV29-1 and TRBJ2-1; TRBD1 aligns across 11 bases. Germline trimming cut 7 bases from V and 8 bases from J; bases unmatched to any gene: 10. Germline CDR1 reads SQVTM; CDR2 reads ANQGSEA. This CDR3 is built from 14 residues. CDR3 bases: TGCAGCGCCAGGACAGGGGGCGCCGGCCATGAGCAGTTCTTC. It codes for CSARTGGAGHEQFF.

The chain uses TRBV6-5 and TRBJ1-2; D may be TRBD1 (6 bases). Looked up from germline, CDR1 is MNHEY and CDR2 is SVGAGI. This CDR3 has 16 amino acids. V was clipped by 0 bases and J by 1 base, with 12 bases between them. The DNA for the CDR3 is TGTGCCAGCAGTTACTCAGGACAGATACTTAACTATGGCTACACCTTC. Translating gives CASSYSGQILNYGYTF.

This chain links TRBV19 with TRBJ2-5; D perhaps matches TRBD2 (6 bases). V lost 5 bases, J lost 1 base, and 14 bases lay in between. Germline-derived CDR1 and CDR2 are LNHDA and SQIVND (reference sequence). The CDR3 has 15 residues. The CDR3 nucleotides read TGTGCCAGTAGTGCGGGACGGCTTATCCAAGAGACCCAGTACTTC. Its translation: CASSAGRLIQETQYF.

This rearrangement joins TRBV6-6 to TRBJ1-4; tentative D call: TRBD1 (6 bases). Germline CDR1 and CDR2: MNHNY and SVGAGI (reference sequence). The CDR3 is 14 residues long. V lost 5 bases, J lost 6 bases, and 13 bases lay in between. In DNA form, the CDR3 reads TGTGCCAGCAGTAAGGACAGCACTTATGAAAAACTGTTTTTT. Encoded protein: CASSKDSTYEKLFF.

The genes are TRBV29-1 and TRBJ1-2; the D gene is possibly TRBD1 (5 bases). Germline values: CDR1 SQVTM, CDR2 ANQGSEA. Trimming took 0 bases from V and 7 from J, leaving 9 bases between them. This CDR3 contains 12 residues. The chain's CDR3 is CSVEDSRAGYTF. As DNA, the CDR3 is TGCAGCGTTGAAGATTCCAGGGCTGGCTACACCTTC.

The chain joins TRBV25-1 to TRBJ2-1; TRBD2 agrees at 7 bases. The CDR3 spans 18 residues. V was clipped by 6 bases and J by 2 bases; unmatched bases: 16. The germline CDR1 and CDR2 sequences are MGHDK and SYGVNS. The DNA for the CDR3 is TGTGCCAGCAGCGCGTCTAGCGGCGTGTCATTCCCCTACAATGAGCAGTTCTTC. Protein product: CASSASSGVSFPYNEQFF.

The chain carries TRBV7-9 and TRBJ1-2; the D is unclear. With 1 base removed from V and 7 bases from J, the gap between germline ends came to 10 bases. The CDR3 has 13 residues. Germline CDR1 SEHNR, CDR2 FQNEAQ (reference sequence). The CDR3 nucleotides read TGTGCCAGCAGCTTAGAAGAGGAGACTGGCTACACCTTC. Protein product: CASSLEEETGYTF.

CDR3 amino acids: CASSSGQGARGYTF. CDR3 in DNA: TGTGCCAGCAGTTCCGGACAGGGGGCGAGGGGCTACACCTTC. The gene calls are TRBV28 and TRBJ1-2; 11 bases match TRBD1. This CDR3 comprises 14 residues. Per germline, CDR1 MDHEN and CDR2 SYDVKM. Trimming cost V 4 bases and J 8 bases; bases outside gene matches: 6.

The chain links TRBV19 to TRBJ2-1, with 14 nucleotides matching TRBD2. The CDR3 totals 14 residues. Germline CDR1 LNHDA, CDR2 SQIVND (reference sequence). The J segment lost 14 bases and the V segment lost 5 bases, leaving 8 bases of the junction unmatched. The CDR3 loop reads CASSPGLAGVRKFF. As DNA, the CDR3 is TGTGCCAGTAGTCCGGGACTAGCGGGGGTCCGCAAGTTCTTC.

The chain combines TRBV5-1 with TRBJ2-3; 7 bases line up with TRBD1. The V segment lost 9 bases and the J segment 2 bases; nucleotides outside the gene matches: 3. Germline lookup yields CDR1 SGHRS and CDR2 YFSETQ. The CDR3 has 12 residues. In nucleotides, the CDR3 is TGCGCCACCGGACAGGACACAGATACGCAGTATTTT. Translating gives CATGQDTDTQYF.

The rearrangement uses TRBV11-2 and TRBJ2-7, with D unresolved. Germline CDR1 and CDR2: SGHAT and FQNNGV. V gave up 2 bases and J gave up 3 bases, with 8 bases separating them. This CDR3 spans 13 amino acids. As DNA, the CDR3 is TGTGCCAGCAGCTTAAATTCCGGCTACGAGCAGTACTTC. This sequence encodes CASSLNSGYEQYF.

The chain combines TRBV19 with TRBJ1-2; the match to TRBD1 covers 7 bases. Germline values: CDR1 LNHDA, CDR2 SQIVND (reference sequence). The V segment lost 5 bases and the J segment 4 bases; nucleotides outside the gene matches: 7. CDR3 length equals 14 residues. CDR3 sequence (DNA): TGTGCCAGTAGTGACCGAGACAGGGCCTATGGCTACACCTTC. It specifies CASSDRDRAYGYTF. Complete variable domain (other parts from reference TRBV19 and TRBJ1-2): DGGITQSPKYLFRKEGQNVTLSCEQNLNHDAMYWYRQDPGQGLRLIYYSQIVNDFQKGDIAEGYSVSREKKESFPLTVTSAQKNPTAFYLCASSDRDRAYGYTFGSGTRLTVV.